The 20 T cell receptor beta chains below were found in one sample sequenced in a study of cytomegalovirus exposure and HLA in healthy donors. It was with 60 Vbeta and 13 Jbeta primers that the PCR ran. Generated by immunoSEQ multiplex PCR, the TCRdb table keeps only in-frame clones and is missing some. This sample carries under 150,000 clones, around 10% of them seen once, and the ten largest clones take roughly 7.2%. Sequencing was carried out using PBMCs. Receptors originate from a woman in her thirties or forties in good health and CMV-seropositive.

The chain employs TRBV6-1 and TRBJ2-1; no clear D gene. The CDR3 runs 12 residues. The V and J ends lost 10 bases and 9 bases respectively, with 16 bases between them. Germline loops: CDR1 MNHNS, CDR2 SASEGT. CDR3 DNA sequence: TGTGCCATATGGGCAGATTCTGGTGAGCAGTTCTTC. This encodes CAIWADSGEQFF.

The genes are TRBV7-9 and TRBJ1-2; unclear D gene. V lost 1 base to trimming and J lost 4 bases, with 7 bases between them. The CDR3 contains 13 residues. Looked up from germline, CDR1 is SEHNR and CDR2 is FQNEAQ (reference sequence). The CDR3 region is CASSLEHGYGYTF. The CDR3 nucleotides are TGTGCCAGCAGCTTAGAGCATGGCTATGGCTACACCTTC.

The gene calls are TRBV5-1 and TRBJ2-1; TRBD1 matches at 9 bases. Germline CDR1 is SGHRS and CDR2 is YFSETQ. V trimming: 5 bases; J trimming: 7 bases; junction bases outside the gene matches: 10. CDR3 length: 15 residues. The DNA for the CDR3 is TGCGCCAGCAGTTTTTTCCCGGGACAGGGAAATGAGCAGTTCTTC. It translates to CASSFFPGQGNEQFF.

This clone has more than one count but fewer than ten. The V and J genes are TRBV2 and TRBJ1-5; TRBD1 aligns across 9 bases. V was clipped by 1 base and J by 2 bases; unmatched bases: 3. Germline V gives CDR1 SNHLY, CDR2 FYNNEI. This CDR3 has 16 amino acids. The CDR3 loop is CASSEDRTGGNQPQHF. The CDR3 DNA reads TGTGCCAGCAGTGAAGACCGGACAGGGGGCAATCAGCCCCAGCATTTT.

This clone showed up just a few times. The CDR3 DNA reads as TGTGCCAGCAGCCAAGATGTCATCGGGGAGGCTAATGAAAAACTGTTTTTT. Translation: CASSQDVIGEANEKLFF. The V and J genes are TRBV14 and TRBJ1-4, with D unclear. CDR3 length: 17 amino acids. Trimming pared 0 bases from V and 3 bases from J, leaving 14 bases between. Per germline, CDR1 SGHDN and CDR2 FVKESK.

The table lists this clone with a few counts. This chain links TRBV5-1 with TRBJ2-7; a weak D match, TRBD1 (6 bases). Trimming removed 2 bases from V and 4 bases from J, with 10 bases in between. Germline CDR1 and CDR2: SGHRS and YFSETQ. The CDR3 covers 13 residues. Here the CDR3 DNA reads TGCGCCAGCAGCTTAGGGACACTGTACGAGCAGTACTTC. This translates into CASSLGTLYEQYF.

This clone was seen a few times. J is TRBJ2-7 and V is TRBV12-5, with TRBD1 matching 9 bases. Germline V gene lookup returns CDR1 LGHNT and CDR2 FRNRAP. CDR3 size: 14 residues. J was trimmed by 4 bases and V by 5 bases; bases with no gene match: 6. The CDR3 coding sequence is TGTGCTAGTGGTGGGACAGGGTTAGTGTACGAGCAGTACTTC. It yields the protein CASGGTGLVYEQYF.

This clone has only a few counts. The J gene is TRBJ1-1, the V gene TRBV29-1; 10 positions match TRBD1. V was pared by 4 bases and J by 5 bases, with 4 bases of the junction left unmatched. Germline V gene data show CDR1 as SQVTM and CDR2 as ANQGSEA. The CDR3 spans 13 residues. CDR3 sequence (DNA): TGCAGCGTTGGGACAGGGGGGCGGACTGAAGCTTTCTTT. Its translation is CSVGTGGRTEAFF.

J is TRBJ1-3 and V is TRBV5-4, with unresolved D. CDR3 size: 16 residues. Trimming shortened V by 0 bases and J by 0 bases, and 10 bases separated the two germline ends. Germline-derived CDR1 and CDR2 are SGHNT and YYREEE (reference sequence). The CDR3 coding sequence is TGTGCCAGCAGCTTGGATCCTCTCCCCTCTGGAAACACCATATATTTT. Residues: CASSLDPLPSGNTIYF.

This clone was observed a few times. The chain links TRBV6-1 to TRBJ2-5; the D gene is possibly TRBD1 (5 bases). The J call could be wrong; TRBJ2-7 is a better fit for the DNA end. The CDR3 sequence is 11 residues long. Germline CDR1 reads MNHNS; CDR2 reads SASEGT. CDR3 in DNA: TGTGCCAGCTCAGGGTTCGACGAGCAGTACTTC. Protein product: CASSGFDEQYF.

V gene TRBV21-1 combines with J gene TRBJ1-2. TRBV21-1 has pseudogene status. The CDR3 is made up of 14 amino acids. As DNA, the CDR3 is TGTGCCAGCGGCGGGGGAGGGGGGGGATATGGCTACACCTTC. Translation gives CASGGGGGGYGYTF.

V is TRBV4-2 and J is TRBJ2-7; the D gene is possibly TRBD2 (5 bases). V lost 8 bases to trimming and J lost 5 bases, with 13 bases between them. The CDR3 totals 12 residues. The germline gives CDR1 LGHNA, CDR2 YNFKEQ. The CDR3 nucleotides are TGTGCCAGCGGAACCCTGCGGGACGAGCAGTACTTC. This translates into CASGTLRDEQYF.

A few counts support this clone. The chain has TRBV9 and TRBJ2-3, with 10 bases aligning to TRBD2. Germline values: CDR1 SGDLS, CDR2 YYNGEE. Losses at the gene ends were 0 bases for V and 3 bases for J; bases not matched to a gene: 4. This CDR3 spans 16 amino acids. CDR3 sequence (DNA): TGTGCCAGCAGCGTAGCGGCTAGCGGGGGAACAGATACGCAGTATTTT. Translation gives CASSVAASGGTDTQYF.

The chain recombines TRBV9 with TRBJ2-3, with D perhaps TRBD2 (5 bases). Germline V gene lookup returns CDR1 SGDLS and CDR2 YYNGEE. Between the trimmed V and J ends, which lost 0 bases and 6 bases, there was a span of 17 bases. This CDR3 comprises 16 residues. Here the CDR3 reads CASSVGPGGPWDTQYF. The DNA for the CDR3 is TGTGCCAGCAGCGTAGGACCGGGCGGGCCTTGGGATACGCAGTATTTT.

This clone was counted a few times. V usage is TRBV5-1 and J usage is TRBJ1-1, with TRBD1 matching over 7 bases. Unmatched junction bases numbered 7, after V lost 4 bases and J lost 1 base. Germline-derived CDR1 and CDR2 are SGHRS and YFSETQ. The CDR3 runs to 15 residues. CDR3 sequence: CASSDDRAGNTEAFF. The CDR3 region has the DNA TGCGCCAGCAGCGACGACAGGGCGGGGAACACTGAAGCTTTCTTT.

This chain connects TRBV2 to TRBJ2-5; possible D gene TRBD1, 5 bases. The ends were cut back, 4 bases at V and 7 bases at J, with 13 bases in the middle. CDR1 and CDR2 from the germline V gene are SNHLY and FYNNEI. The CDR3 extends over 13 amino acids. The chain's CDR3 is CASSVQRGGTQYF. The CDR3 DNA sequence: TGTGCCAGCAGTGTTCAAAGGGGTGGGACCCAGTACTTC.

V gene TRBV6-1 combines with J gene TRBJ2-3; 8 bases map to TRBD1. J was trimmed by 3 bases and V by 4 bases; bases with no gene match: 6. The germline V gene encodes CDR1 MNHNS and CDR2 SASEGT. The CDR3 has 15 residues. The CDR3 reads CASSARTGRTDTQYF. The DNA for the CDR3 is TGTGCCAGCAGTGCCCGGACAGGGAGGACAGATACGCAGTATTTT.

J is TRBJ1-4 and V is TRBV4-2, with D unclear. V gave up 0 bases and J gave up 8 bases, with 16 bases separating them. The CDR3 covers 16 residues. Germline V gives CDR1 LGHNA, CDR2 YNFKEQ. The CDR3 loop is CASSQDRTSGGEKLFF. CDR3 coding DNA: TGTGCCAGCAGCCAAGATAGAACATCGGGTGGCGAAAAACTGTTTTTT.

This sequence joins TRBV7-8 and TRBJ2-5; 12 bases map to TRBD2. CDR3 length equals 15 residues. V shed 5 bases, J shed 3 bases, and the junction held 4 bases outside the gene matches. Germline V gives CDR1 SGHVS, CDR2 FQNEAQ. The CDR3 bases are TGTGCCAGCAGCCCGTGGACTAGCGGGGAAGAGACCCAGTACTTC. Translated, it gives CASSPWTSGEETQYF.

The chain is built from TRBV5-1 and TRBJ1-4; TRBD1 is a possible D gene (5 bases). V was trimmed by 4 bases and J by 2 bases, leaving 12 bases between them. Germline CDR1 reads SGHRS; CDR2 reads YFSETQ. This CDR3 comprises 15 residues. Here the CDR3 DNA reads TGCGCCAGCAGCCACGGAAAGGGGACTAATGAAAAACTGTTTTTT. Translation: CASSHGKGTNEKLFF.